This TCR beta chain was retrieved from a study of blood T cell repertoires in COVID-19. The overall study: T cells, B-cell-depleted T cells, or PBMCs supplied cDNA or gDNA.

The length of the CDR3 is 16 residues. Germline-derived CDR1 and CDR2 are LGHDT and YNNKEL (reference sequence). V lost 4 bases and J 4 bases, leaving 19 bases between the germline ends. Authors' methods: Estimation of nucleated cell counts was performed using reference gene primer amplification. Repertoires were generated with immunoSEQ multiplex PCR, while TCRdb's copy carries only in-frame clones and drops some. V and J calls and clone size are as listed in that table; D and trimming were resolved from the DNA. Here the sample spans approximately 170,000 clones, 80% to 90% being singletons. This TCR derives from a woman in her 70s with acute or convalescent COVID-19. The source material was peripheral blood. The chain employs TRBV3-1 (or the pseudogene TRBV3-2) and TRBJ1-2; D is unclear. The CDR3 region is CASSPAGFWVGYGYTF. CDR3 nucleotides: TGTGCCAGCAGCCCGGCGGGATTCTGGGTGGGCTATGGCTACACCTTC.